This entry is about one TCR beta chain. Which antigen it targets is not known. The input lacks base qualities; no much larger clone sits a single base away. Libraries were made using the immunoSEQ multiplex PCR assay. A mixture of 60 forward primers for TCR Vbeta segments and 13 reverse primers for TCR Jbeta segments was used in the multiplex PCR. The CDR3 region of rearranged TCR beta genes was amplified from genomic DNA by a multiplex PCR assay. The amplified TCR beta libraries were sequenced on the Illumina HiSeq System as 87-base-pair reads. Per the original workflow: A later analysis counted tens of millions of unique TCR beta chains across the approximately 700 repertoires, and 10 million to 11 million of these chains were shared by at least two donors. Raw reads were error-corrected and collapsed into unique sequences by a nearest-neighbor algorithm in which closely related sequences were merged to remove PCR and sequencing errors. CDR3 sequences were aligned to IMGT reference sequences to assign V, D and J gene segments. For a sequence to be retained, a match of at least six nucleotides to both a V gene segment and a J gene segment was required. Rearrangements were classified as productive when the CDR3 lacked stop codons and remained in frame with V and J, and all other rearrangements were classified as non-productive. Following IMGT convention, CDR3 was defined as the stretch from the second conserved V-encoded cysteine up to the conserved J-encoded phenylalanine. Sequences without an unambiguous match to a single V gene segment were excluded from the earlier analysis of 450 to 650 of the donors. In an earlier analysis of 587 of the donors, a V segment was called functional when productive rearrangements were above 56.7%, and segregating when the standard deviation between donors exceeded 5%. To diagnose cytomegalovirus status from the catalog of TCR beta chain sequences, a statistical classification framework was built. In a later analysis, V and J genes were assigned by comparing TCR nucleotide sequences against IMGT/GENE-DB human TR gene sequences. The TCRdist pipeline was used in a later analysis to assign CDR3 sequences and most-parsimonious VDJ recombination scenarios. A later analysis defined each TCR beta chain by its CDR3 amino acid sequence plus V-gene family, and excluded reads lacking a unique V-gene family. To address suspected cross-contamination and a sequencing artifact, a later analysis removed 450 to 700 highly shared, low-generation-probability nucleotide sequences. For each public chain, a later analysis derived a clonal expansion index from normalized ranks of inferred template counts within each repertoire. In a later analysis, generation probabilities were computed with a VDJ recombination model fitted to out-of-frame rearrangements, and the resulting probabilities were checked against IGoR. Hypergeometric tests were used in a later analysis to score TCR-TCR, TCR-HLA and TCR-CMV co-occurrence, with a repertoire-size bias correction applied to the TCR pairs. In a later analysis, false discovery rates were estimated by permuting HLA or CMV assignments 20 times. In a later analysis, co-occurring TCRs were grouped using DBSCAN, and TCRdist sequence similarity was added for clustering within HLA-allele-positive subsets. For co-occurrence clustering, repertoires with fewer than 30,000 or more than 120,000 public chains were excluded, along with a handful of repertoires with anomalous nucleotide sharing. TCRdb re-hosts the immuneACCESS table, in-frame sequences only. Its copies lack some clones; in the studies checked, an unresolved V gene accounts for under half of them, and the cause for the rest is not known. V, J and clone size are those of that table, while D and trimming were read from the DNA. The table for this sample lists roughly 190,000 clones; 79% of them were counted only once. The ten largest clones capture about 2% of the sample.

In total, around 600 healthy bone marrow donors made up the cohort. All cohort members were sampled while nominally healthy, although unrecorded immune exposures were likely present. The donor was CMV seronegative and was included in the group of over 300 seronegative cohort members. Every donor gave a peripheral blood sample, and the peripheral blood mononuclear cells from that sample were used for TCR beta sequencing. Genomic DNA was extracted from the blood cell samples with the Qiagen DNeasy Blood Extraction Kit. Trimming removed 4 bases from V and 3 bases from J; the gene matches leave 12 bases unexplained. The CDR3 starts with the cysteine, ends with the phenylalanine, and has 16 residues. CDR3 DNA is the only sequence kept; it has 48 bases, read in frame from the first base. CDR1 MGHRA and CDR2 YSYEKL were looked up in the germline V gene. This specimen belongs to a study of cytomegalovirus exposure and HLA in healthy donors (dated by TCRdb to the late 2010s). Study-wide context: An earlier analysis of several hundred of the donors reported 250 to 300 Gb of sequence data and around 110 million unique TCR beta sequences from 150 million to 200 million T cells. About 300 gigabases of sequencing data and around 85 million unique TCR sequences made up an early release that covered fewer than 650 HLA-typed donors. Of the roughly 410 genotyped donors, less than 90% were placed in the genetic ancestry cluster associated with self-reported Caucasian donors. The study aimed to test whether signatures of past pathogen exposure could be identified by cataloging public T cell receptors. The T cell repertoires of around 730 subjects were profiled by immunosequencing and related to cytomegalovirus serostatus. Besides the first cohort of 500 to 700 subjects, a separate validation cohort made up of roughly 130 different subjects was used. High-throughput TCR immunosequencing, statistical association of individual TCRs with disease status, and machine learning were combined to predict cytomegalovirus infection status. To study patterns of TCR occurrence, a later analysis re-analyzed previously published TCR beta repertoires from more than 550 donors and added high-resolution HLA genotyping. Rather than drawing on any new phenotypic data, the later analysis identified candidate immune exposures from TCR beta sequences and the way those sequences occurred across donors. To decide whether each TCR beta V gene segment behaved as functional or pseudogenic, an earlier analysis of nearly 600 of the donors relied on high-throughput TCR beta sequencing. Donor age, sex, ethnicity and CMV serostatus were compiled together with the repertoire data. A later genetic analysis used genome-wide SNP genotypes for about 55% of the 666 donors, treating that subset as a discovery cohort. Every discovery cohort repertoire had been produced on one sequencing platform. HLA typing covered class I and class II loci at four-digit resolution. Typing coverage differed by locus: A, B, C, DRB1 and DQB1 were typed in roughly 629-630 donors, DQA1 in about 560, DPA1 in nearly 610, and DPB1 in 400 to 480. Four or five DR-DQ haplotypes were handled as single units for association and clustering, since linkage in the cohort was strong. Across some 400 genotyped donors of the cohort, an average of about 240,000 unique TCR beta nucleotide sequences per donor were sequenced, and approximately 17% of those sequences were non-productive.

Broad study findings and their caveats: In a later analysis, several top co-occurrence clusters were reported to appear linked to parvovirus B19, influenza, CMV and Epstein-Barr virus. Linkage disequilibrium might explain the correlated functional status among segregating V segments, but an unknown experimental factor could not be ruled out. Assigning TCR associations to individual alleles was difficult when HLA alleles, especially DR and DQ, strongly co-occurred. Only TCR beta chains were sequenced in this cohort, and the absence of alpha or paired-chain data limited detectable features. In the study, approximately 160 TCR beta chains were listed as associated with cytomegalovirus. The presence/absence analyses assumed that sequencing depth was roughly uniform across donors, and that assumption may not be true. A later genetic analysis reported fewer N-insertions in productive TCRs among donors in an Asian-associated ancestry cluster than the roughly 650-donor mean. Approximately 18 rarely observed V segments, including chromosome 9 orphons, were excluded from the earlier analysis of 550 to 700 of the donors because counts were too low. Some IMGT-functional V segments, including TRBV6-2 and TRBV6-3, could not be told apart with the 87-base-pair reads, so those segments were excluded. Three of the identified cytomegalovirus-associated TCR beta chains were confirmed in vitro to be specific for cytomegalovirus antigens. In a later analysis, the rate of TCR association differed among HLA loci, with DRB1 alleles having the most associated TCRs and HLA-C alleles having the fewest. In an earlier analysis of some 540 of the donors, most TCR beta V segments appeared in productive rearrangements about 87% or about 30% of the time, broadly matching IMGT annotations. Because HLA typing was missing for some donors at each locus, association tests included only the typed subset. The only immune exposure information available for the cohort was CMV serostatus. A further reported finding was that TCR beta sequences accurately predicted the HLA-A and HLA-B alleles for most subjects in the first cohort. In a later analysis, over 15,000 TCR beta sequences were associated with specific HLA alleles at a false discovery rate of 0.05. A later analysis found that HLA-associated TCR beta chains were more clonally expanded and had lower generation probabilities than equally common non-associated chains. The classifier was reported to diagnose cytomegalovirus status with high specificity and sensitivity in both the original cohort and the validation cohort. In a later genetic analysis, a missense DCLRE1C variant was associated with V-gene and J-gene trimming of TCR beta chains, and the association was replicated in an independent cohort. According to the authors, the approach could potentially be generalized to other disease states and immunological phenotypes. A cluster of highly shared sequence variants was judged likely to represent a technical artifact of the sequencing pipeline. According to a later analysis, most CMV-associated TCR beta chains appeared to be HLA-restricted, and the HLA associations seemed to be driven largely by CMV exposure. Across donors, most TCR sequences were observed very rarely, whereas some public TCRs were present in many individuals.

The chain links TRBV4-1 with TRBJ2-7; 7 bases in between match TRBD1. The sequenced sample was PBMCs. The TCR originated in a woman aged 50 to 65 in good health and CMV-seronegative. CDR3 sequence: CASSPAARQGYYEQYF. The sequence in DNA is TGCGCCAGCAGCCCCGCGGCCCGACAGGGCTACTACGAGCAGTACTTC.